The 20 T cell receptor beta chains listed next were all sequenced from one sample in a study of T cells after yellow fever vaccination. TCRdb independently ran MiXCR on the 5' RACE reads; one entry per CDR3 protein. In the table there are 120,000 or so distinct CDR3 sequences, about 15% of which are singletons. Sample: CD8+ T cells sorted from PBMCs, taken 5 days after the yellow fever booster vaccination. The origin of the receptors is a man aged 18-30 years who received the YFV17D yellow fever vaccine.

The chain carries TRBV5-6 and TRBJ1-5; weak D call: TRBD1 (5 bases). The CDR3 is 13 residues long. CDR1 is SGHDT and CDR2 is YYEEEE in the germline V gene. V was shortened by 2 bases and J by 5 bases, with 8 bases between the two germline ends. CDR3 in amino acids: CASSFGTHQPQHF. The CDR3 region has the DNA TGTGCCAGCAGCTTCGGGACCCATCAGCCCCAGCATTTT.

This CDR3 is CASSFAYREIQPQHF. CDR3 DNA: TGTGCCAGCAGTTTTGCGTACAGGGAAATTCAGCCCCAGCATTTT. The chain joins TRBV6-2 or TRBV6-3 to TRBJ1-5, with a weak D call TRBD1 (6 bases). Germline CDR1 MNHEY, CDR2 SVGEGT. V was clipped by 4 bases and J by 6 bases, with 16 bases between them. The length of the CDR3 is 15 residues.

There are many counts of this clonotype. V gene TRBV4-1 combines with J gene TRBJ2-2, with a weak D call TRBD1 (6 bases). V shed 5 bases and J shed 6 bases, with 13 bases lying between them. CDR3 length equals 14 residues. The V gene's germline CDR1 is MGHRA and CDR2 YSYEKL. The CDR3 sequence: CASSSTGIPGELFF. As DNA, the CDR3 is TGCGCCAGCAGCTCTACAGGGATTCCCGGGGAGCTGTTTTTT.

The rearrangement uses TRBV7-6 and TRBJ1-4; TRBD1 is a possible D gene (5 bases). Trimming cost V 5 bases and J 0 bases, with 13 bases left between them. The CDR3 is 16 amino acids. Germline V gives CDR1 SGHVS, CDR2 FNYEAQ. CDR3 protein: CASSIYSTATNEKLFF. The DNA of the CDR3 is TGTGCCAGCAGCATTTACTCGACAGCAACTAATGAAAAACTGTTTTTT.

This clonotype turned up a few times. V gene TRBV4-1 combines with J gene TRBJ2-7; 11 nucleotides align to TRBD1. V gave up 6 bases and J gave up 5 bases; unmatched junction bases: 3. CDR3 length equals 13 residues. CDR1 is MGHRA, CDR2 YSYEKL, per germline. The CDR3 region is CASRGTGGHEQYF. The DNA for the CDR3 is TGCGCCAGCAGGGGGACAGGGGGACACGAGCAGTACTTC.

This clonotype came up a few times. The rearrangement links TRBV7-9 to TRBJ1-1; 7 bases fit TRBD1. J was trimmed by 0 bases and V by 6 bases; bases with no gene match: 10. Germline V CDR1 and CDR2: SEHNR, FQNEAQ (reference sequence). The CDR3 length is 16 residues. The CDR3 here is CASRAKGAYMNTEAFF. The CDR3 DNA reads TGTGCCAGCAGAGCCAAGGGGGCGTATATGAACACTGAAGCTTTCTTT.

The V and J genes are TRBV11-2 and TRBJ1-1, with D unresolved. The germline V gene encodes CDR1 SGHAT and CDR2 FQNNGV. The CDR3 totals 12 residues. The V end was cut by 5 bases, the J end by 4 bases, with 8 bases between. This chain's CDR3 is CASSHLGTEAFF. The CDR3 DNA follows: TGTGCCAGCAGCCACTTGGGCACTGAAGCTTTCTTT.

This clonotype was observed a few times. J is TRBJ2-7 and V is TRBV30; possibly TRBD2 for D (5 bases). This CDR3 is 15 amino acids long. The germline V and J ends were trimmed by 2 bases and 2 bases, with 16 bases remaining between them. Per the germline V gene, CDR1 is GTSNPN and CDR2 is SVGIG (reference sequence). CDR3 protein: CAWSKGPGNAYEQYF. The DNA for the CDR3 is TGTGCCTGGAGTAAAGGACCCGGGAATGCCTACGAGCAGTACTTC.

Only a few counts were recorded for this clonotype. The CDR3 protein is CASSPIGTENTEAFF. The CDR3 coding sequence is TGTGCCAGCAGCCCAATTGGGACAGAGAACACTGAAGCTTTCTTT. This rearrangement joins TRBV7-2 to TRBJ1-1, with TRBD1 identical over 7 bases. Germline values: CDR1 SGHTA, CDR2 FQGNSA. CDR3 length: 15 amino acids. Losses at the gene ends were 5 bases for V and 1 base for J; bases not matched to a gene: 7.

The gene calls are TRBV4-1 and TRBJ1-1; 8 nucleotides match TRBD1. V dropped 1 base and J dropped 5; count of bases not matched to a gene: 6. The CDR3 runs 15 residues. Germline-derived CDR1 and CDR2 are MGHRA and YSYEKL. The CDR3: CASSQGVQGGTEAFF. The CDR3 nucleotides are TGCGCCAGCAGCCAAGGGGTACAGGGGGGAACTGAAGCTTTCTTT.

The rearrangement joins TRBV6-1 to TRBJ2-7; 9 bases are shared with TRBD2. Germline values: CDR1 MNHNS, CDR2 SASEGT. The V gene end was trimmed by 10 bases and the J gene end by 3 bases; junction bases not matched to a gene: 7. This CDR3 contains 13 residues. The CDR3 is CATNSGGFYEQYV. CDR3 bases: TGTGCCACCAACAGCGGGGGGTTCTACGAGCAGTACGTC.

This clonotype was recorded at least ten times. This chain joins TRBV3-1 and TRBJ2-7; D unresolved. V shed 0 bases and J shed 1 base, with 13 bases lying between them. Germline lookup yields CDR1 LGHDT and CDR2 YNNKEL (reference sequence). The CDR3 is made up of 16 amino acids. CDR3 sequence (DNA): TGTGCCAGCAGCCAAGATCTCCGCCGGCCTTCCTACGAGCAGTACTTC. Translation: CASSQDLRRPSYEQYF.

This clonotype was picked up many times. The chain uses TRBV20-1 and TRBJ1-2; 9 positions match TRBD1. CDR3 length: 14 amino acids. Germline-derived CDR1 and CDR2 are DFQATT and SNEGSKA (reference sequence). The trim removed 0 bases at V and 8 bases at J, leaving 7 bases unmatched. CDR3 residues: CSARETGTGYGYTF. Here the CDR3 DNA reads TGCAGTGCTAGAGAGACCGGGACAGGGTACGGCTACACCTTC.

This clonotype was observed a handful of times. The gene calls are TRBV19 and TRBJ1-5; D gene uncertain. The germline V gene encodes CDR1 LNHDA and CDR2 SQIVND (reference sequence). CDR3 size: 13 residues. Deletions cut 1 base from V and 7 bases from J, with 8 bases between. CDR3 amino acids: CASSIGINQPQHF. The CDR3 bases are TGTGCCAGTAGTATAGGGATTAACCAGCCCCAGCATTTT.

The chain carries TRBV6-5 and TRBJ2-5, with D unclear. The CDR3 has 14 residues. Germline CDR1 MNHEY, CDR2 SVGAGI. Between the trimmed V and J ends, which lost 0 bases and 4 bases, there was a span of 9 bases. CDR3 nucleotide sequence: TGTGCCAGCAGTTACTCGTGGGGATCAGAGACCCAGTACTTC. Protein product: CASSYSWGSETQYF.

This clonotype was found a few times. The chain has TRBV12-3 or TRBV12-4 and TRBJ2-5; D gene unclear. Trimming cost V 0 bases and J 3 bases, with 8 bases left between them. The CDR3 runs to 14 residues. Written as DNA, the CDR3 is TGTGCCAGCAGTTTAGCGCTTGTGGAAGAGACCCAGTACTTC. Translation: CASSLALVEETQYF.

This clonotype has just a few counts. The gene calls are TRBV4-2 and TRBJ1-1; TRBD1 aligns across 7 bases. CDR1 is LGHNA and CDR2 is YNFKEQ in the germline V gene. Losses at the gene ends were 1 base for V and 6 bases for J; bases not matched to a gene: 11. The CDR3 totals 16 residues. This CDR3 is CASSQANYRGWAEAFF. CDR3 sequence (DNA): TGTGCCAGCAGCCAAGCCAATTACAGGGGATGGGCTGAAGCTTTCTTT.

This chain connects TRBV27 to TRBJ1-1; D uncertain. V was cut by 0 bases and J by 3 bases, with 5 bases left in between. This CDR3 has 13 amino acids. CDR1 and CDR2 from the germline V gene are MNHEY and SMNVEV (reference sequence). The CDR3 bases are TGTGCCAGCAGTTTATCCAGGTACACTGAAGCTTTCTTT. Protein product: CASSLSRYTEAFF.

This clonotype was seen a few times. V and J are TRBV6-2 or TRBV6-3 and TRBJ2-5; TRBD2 agrees at 9 bases. Germline CDR1 is MNHEY and CDR2 is SVGEGT. CDR3 size: 15 residues. V lost 6 bases to trimming and J lost 5 bases; unmatched junction nucleotides: 10. Here the CDR3 reads CASSPSGEEWETQYF. In DNA form, the CDR3 reads TGTGCCAGCAGCCCTAGCGGGGAAGAGTGGGAGACCCAGTACTTC.

The chain has TRBV12-3 or TRBV12-4 and TRBJ1-5; TRBD1 matches at 8 bases. The CDR3 spans 14 residues. Germline trimming cut 8 bases from V and 3 bases from J; bases unmatched to any gene: 6. CDR3 sequence: CASRNRGNNQPQHF. The CDR3 DNA follows: TGTGCCAGCCGAAACAGGGGGAACAATCAGCCCCAGCATTTT.